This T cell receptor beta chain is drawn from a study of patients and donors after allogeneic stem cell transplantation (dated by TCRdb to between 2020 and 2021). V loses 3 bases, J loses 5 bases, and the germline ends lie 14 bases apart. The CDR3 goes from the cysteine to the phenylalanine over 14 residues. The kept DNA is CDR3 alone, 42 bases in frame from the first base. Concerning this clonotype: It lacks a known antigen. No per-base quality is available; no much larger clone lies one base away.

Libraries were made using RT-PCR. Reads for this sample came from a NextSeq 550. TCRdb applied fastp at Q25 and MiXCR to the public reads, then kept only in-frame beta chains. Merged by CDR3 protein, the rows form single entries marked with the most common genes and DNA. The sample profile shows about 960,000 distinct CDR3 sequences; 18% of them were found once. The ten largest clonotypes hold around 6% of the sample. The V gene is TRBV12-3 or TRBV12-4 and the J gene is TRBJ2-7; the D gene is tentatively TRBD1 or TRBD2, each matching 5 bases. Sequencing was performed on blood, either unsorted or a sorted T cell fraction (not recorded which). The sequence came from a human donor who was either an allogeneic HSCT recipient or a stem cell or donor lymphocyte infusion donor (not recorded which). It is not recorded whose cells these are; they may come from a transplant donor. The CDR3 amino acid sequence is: CASSLNRRDHEQYF. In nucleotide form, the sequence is TGTGCCAGCAGTTTGAATCGAAGGGACCACGAGCAGTACTTC.